This passage covers 8 T cell receptor beta chains from one sample sequenced in a study of T cell responses to AZD1222 COVID-19 vaccine. Only in-frame clones appear in the TCRdb table, and some are missing; sequencing was by immunoSEQ multiplex PCR. The data show roughly 140,000 clones, with more than 75% seen just once and under 5.5% held by the top ten. Sequencing used peripheral blood, obtained on day 0 of AZD1222 vaccination. Receptors originate from an adult in good health.

The chain has TRBV11-2 and TRBJ1-3; D remains unclear. CDR3 size: 16 residues. V lost 2 bases and J 0 bases, leaving 11 bases between the germline ends. CDR1 and CDR2 (germline): SGHAT, FQNNGV. In nucleotides, the CDR3 is TGTGCCAGCAGCTTACTCTCGGTCGGCTCTGGAAACACCATATATTTT. Its protein product is CASSLLSVGSGNTIYF. Together with reference TRBV11-2 and TRBJ1-3, the CDR3 gives the full variable domain: EAGVAQSPRYKIIEKRQSVAFWCNPISGHATLYWYQQILGQGPKLLIQFQNNGVVDDSQLPKDRFSAERLKGVDSTLKIQPAKLEDSAVYLCASSLLSVGSGNTIYFGEGSWLTVV.

This clone is a singleton in its sample. The V call is TRBV25-1, the J call TRBJ2-5, with D perhaps matching TRBD1 (5 bases). From germline, CDR1 is MGHDK and CDR2 SYGVNS. V was shortened by 5 bases and J by 1 base, with 8 bases between the two germline ends. CDR3 size: 13 residues. This chain's CDR3 is CASSPQVQETQYF. CDR3 nucleotides: TGTGCCAGCAGTCCACAGGTCCAAGAGACCCAGTACTTC.

CDR3 sequence (DNA): TGTGCCAGCAGTTTAAGGCGGACAACTAATGAAAAACTGTTTTTT. This translates into CASSLRRTTNEKLFF. The J gene is TRBJ1-4, the V gene TRBV28; no reliable D call. The CDR3 length is 15 residues. The germline gives CDR1 MDHEN, CDR2 SYDVKM. Between the trimmed V and J ends, which lost 2 bases and 0 bases, there was a span of 7 bases.

The chain employs TRBV28 and TRBJ1-6; D gene uncertain. The V gene lost 6 bases and the J gene lost 6 bases, with 6 bases spanning the gap. Per the germline V gene, CDR1 is MDHEN and CDR2 is SYDVKM. The CDR3 totals 12 residues. CDR3 protein: CASRPRNSPLHF. The CDR3 coding sequence is TGTGCCAGCAGGCCCCGTAATTCACCCCTCCACTTT.

The sample holds one count of this clone. The chain has TRBV7-2 and TRBJ2-1; TRBD2 aligns across 7 bases. Trimming at V came to 3 bases and at J to 6 bases, leaving 14 bases not matched to a gene. CDR1 and CDR2 (germline): SGHTA, FQGNSA. This CDR3 comprises 17 residues. CDR3 loop: CASSLQFAGVFGNEQFF. Here the CDR3 DNA reads TGTGCCAGCAGCTTGCAATTTGCGGGAGTTTTTGGCAATGAGCAGTTCTTC.

The V call is TRBV5-1, the J call TRBJ2-5; D not certain. Trimming took off 4 bases at V and 5 bases at J, with 12 bases between the two ends. This CDR3 spans 13 amino acids. Germline CDR1 and CDR2: SGHRS and YFSETQ. The CDR3 spells CASSAFVRETQYF. CDR3 coding DNA: TGCGCCAGCAGCGCCTTTGTTAGGGAGACCCAGTACTTC.

This chain uses TRBV5-8 with TRBJ2-7; D is unclear. The germline CDR1 and CDR2 sequences are SGHTS and YDEGEE. V lost 3 bases, J lost 0 bases, and 1 base lay in between. The CDR3 length is 11 residues. CDR3 region: CASSYSYEQYF. CDR3 in DNA: TGTGCCAGCAGCTACTCCTACGAGCAGTACTTC.

The chain uses TRBV28 and TRBJ1-5; 9 bases match TRBD1. V shed 5 bases, J shed 3 bases, and the junction held 11 bases outside the gene matches. The CDR3 contains 17 residues. Germline CDR1 MDHEN, CDR2 SYDVKM. The CDR3 nucleotides are TGTGCCAGCAGTGCCGGGACAGGGACCCTCTACAATCAGCCCCAGCATTTT. Translated, it gives CASSAGTGTLYNQPQHF.